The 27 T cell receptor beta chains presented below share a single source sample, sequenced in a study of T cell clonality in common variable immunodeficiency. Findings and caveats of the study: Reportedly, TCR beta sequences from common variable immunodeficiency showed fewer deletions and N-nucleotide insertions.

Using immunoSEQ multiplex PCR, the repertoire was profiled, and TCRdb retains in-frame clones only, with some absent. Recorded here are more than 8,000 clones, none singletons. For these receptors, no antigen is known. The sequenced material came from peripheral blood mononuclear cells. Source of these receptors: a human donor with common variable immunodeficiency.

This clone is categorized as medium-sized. The DNA read from the CDR3 is TGCGCCAGCAGCCTCCAACAGGGGACGGGGGAG. It yields the protein CASSLQQGTGE. The CDR3, in full, reads CASSLQQGTGELFF. The V call is TRBV5-1, the J call TRBJ2-2; 7 bases are a match to TRBD1. The read terminates 3 residues before the CDR3 end, so the remaining end is supplied by the germline J gene. V trimming: 4 bases; J trimming: 8 bases; junction bases outside the gene matches: 8. Germline values: CDR1 SGHRS, CDR2 YFSETQ. The CDR3 is 14 residues long.

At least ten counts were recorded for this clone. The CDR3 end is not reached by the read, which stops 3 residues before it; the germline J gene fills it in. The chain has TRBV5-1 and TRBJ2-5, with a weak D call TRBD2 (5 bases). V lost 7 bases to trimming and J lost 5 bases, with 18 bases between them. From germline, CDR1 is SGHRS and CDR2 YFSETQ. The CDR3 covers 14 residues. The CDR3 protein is CASGITGQRETQYF. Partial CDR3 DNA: TGCGCCAGCGGAATTACCGGGCAGCGGGAGACC.

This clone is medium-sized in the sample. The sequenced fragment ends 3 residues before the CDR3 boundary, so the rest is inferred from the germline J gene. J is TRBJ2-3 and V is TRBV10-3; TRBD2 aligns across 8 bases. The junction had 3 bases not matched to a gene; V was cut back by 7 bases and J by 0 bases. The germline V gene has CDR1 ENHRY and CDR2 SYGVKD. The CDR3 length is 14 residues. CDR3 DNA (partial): TGTGCCATCACCCGGGAGGGGAGCACAGATACG. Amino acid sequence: CAITREGSTDT. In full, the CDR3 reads CAITREGSTDTQYF.

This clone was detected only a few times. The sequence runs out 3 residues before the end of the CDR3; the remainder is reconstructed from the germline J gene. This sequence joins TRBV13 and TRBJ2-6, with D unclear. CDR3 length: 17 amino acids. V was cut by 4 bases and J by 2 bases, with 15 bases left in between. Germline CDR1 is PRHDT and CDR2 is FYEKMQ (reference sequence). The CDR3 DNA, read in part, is TGTGCCAGCAGCTGTATGGTTTCGGTTGCTGGGGCCAACGTC. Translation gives CASSCMVSVAGANV. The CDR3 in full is CASSCMVSVAGANVLTF.

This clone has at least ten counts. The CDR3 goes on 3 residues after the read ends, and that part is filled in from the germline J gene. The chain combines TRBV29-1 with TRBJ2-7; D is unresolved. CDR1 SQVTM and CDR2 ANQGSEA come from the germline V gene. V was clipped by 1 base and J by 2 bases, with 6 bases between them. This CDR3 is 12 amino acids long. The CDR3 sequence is CSVEASTYEQYF. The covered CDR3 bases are TGCAGCGTTGAAGCCAGTACCTACGAG.

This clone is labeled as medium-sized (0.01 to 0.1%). The covered CDR3 bases are TGTGCCAGCAGTCAAGTGGGACAGGGGGCCAGCGAG. It specifies CASSQVGQGASE. The entire CDR3 reads CASSQVGQGASEQYF. The chain carries TRBV6-2 or TRBV6-3 and TRBJ2-7, with 12 bases lining up with TRBD1. The CDR3 is cut off 3 residues early in the read; its end comes from the germline J gene. The germline V gene has CDR1 MNHEY and CDR2 SVGEGT. The V gene end was trimmed by 5 bases and the J gene end by 6 bases; junction bases not matched to a gene: 8. This CDR3 comprises 15 residues.

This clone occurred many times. The CDR3 bases that were read are TGCAGTGCTAGATACAGGGGAGAGGTGAACACTGAA. Amino acid sequence: CSARYRGEVNTE. The full CDR3 protein is CSARYRGEVNTEAFF. This chain connects TRBV20-1 to TRBJ1-1, with 7 bases lining up with TRBD1. The CDR3 end lies 3 residues beyond the end of the read and is filled in from the germline J gene. V was pared by 2 bases and J by 0 bases, with 6 bases of the junction left unmatched. The V gene's germline CDR1 is DFQATT and CDR2 SNEGSKA (reference sequence). The CDR3 covers 15 residues.

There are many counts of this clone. CDR3 protein: CASSFATGNYGYTF. Partial CDR3 DNA: TGCGCCAGCAGCTTCGCGACAGGGAACTATGGC. V gene TRBV5-1 combines with J gene TRBJ1-2; 7 positions agree with TRBD1. The CDR3 end is not reached by the read, which stops 3 residues before it; the germline J gene fills it in. Trimming took 2 bases from V and 2 from J; bases not matched to a gene: 3. CDR3 length: 14 residues. CDR1 is SGHRS, CDR2 YFSETQ, per germline.

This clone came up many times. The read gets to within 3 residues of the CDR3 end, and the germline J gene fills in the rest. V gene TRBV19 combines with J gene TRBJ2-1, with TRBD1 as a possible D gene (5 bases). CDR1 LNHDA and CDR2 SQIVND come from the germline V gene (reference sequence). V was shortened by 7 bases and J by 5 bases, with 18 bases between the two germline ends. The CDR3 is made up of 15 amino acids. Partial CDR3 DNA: TGTGCCAGTACTCCTCAAAGGGGTCGGGACAATGAG. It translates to CASTPQRGRDNE. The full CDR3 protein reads CASTPQRGRDNEQFF.

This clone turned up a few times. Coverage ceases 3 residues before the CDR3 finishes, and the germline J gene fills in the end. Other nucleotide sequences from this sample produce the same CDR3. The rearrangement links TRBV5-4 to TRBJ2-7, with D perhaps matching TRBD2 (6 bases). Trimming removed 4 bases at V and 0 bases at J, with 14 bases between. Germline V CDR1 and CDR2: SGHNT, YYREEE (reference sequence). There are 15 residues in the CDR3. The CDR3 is CASSAGGASSYEQYF. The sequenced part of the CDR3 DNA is TGTGCCAGCAGCGCTGGAGGGGCGAGCTCCTACGAG.

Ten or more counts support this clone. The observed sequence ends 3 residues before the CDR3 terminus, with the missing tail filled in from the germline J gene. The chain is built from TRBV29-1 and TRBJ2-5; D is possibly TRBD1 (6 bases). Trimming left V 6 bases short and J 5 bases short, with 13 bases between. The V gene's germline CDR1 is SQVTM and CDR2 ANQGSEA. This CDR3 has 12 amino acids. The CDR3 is CSVSDRIETQYF. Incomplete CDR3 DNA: TGCAGCGTATCGGACAGAATTGAGACC.

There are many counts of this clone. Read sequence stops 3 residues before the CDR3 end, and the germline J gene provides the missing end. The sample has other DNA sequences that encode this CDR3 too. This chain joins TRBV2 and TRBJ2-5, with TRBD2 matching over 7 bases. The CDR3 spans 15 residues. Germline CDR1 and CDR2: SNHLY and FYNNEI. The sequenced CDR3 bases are TGTGCCAGCAGCCCGGTTCGACTAGCCGGGGCTACC. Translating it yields CASSPVRLAGAT. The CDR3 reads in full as CASSPVRLAGATQYF.

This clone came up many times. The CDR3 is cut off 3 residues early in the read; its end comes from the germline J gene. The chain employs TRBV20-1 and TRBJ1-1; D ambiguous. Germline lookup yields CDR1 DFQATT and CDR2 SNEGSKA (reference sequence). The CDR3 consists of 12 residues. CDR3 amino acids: CSARDRGLRAFF. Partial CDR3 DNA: TGCAGTGCTAGAGATCGAGGGCTCCGC.

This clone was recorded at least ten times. The covered CDR3 bases are TGCAGTGCTGGTTCTCCAGCGGGAGGGCTTCTCAATGAG. Its protein product is CSAGSPAGGLLNE. From start to end, the CDR3 is CSAGSPAGGLLNEQFF. V usage is TRBV20-1 and J usage is TRBJ2-1; 10 bases are a match to TRBD2. From the germline J gene comes the end of the CDR3, since the read stops 3 residues before it. Germline trimming cut 5 bases from V and 6 bases from J; bases unmatched to any gene: 13. Germline V gene lookup returns CDR1 DFQATT and CDR2 SNEGSKA (reference sequence). This CDR3 region has 16 residues.

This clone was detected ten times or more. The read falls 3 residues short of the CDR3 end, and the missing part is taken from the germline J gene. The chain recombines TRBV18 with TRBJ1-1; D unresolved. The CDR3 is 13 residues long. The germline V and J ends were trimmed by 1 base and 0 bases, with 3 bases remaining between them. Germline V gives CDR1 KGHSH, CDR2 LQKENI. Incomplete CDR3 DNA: TGTGCCAGCTCACCACAGGTGAACACTGAA. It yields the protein CASSPQVNTE. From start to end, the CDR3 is CASSPQVNTEAFF.

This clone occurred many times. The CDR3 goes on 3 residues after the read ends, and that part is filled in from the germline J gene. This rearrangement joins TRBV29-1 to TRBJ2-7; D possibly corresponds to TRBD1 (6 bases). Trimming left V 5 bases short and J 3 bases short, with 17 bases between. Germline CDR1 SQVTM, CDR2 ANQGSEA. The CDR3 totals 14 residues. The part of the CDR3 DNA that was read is TGCAGCGTTTCTGGGGGCAGTTCCCTCTACGAG. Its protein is CSVSGGSSLYE. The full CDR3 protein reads CSVSGGSSLYEQYF.

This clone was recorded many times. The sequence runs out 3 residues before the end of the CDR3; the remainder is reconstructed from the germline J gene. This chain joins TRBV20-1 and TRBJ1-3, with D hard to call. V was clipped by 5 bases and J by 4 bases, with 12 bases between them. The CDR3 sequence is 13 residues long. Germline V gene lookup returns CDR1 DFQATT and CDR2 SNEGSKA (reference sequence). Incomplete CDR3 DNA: TGCAGTGCTGAAGAAAGGTGGGGAAACACC. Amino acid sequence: CSAEERWGNT. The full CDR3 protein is CSAEERWGNTIYF.

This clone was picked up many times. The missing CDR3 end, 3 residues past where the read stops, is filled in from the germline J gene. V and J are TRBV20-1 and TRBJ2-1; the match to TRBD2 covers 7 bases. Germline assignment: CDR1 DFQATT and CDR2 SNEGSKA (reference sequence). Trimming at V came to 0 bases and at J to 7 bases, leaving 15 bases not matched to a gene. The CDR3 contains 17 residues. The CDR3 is CSARDRGGMVNWNEQFF. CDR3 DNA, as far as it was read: TGCAGTGCTAGAGATCGGGGAGGGATGGTTAACTGGAATGAG.

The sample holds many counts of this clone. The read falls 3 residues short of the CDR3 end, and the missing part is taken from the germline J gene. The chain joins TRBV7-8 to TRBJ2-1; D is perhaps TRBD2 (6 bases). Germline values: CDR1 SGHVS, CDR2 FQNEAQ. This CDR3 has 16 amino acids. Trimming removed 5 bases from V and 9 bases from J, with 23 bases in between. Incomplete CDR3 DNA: TGTGCCAGCAGCAGTCGGGACTTCCTAGCGAGTAGTGAG. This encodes CASSSRDFLASSE. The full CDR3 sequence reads CASSSRDFLASSEQFF.

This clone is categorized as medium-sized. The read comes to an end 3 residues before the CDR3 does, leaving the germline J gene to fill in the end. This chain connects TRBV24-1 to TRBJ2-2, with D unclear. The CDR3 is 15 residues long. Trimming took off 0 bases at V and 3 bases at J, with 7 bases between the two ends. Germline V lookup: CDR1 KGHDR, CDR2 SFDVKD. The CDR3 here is CATSDLGRYTGELFF. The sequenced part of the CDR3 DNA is TGTGCCACCAGTGATTTGGGTCGGTACACCGGGGAG.

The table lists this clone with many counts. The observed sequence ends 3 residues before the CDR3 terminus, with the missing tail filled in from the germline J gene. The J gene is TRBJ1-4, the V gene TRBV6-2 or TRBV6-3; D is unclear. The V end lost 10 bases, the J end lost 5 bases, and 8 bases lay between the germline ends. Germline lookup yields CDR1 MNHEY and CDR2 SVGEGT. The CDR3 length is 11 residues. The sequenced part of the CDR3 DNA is TGTGCCACGCGGGTGAATGAAAAA. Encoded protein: CATRVNEK. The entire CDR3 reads CATRVNEKLFF.

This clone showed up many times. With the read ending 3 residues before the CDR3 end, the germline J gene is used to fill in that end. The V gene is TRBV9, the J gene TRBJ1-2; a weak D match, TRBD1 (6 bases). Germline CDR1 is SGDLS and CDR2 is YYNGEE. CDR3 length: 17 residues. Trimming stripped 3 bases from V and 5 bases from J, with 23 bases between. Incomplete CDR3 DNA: TGTGCCAGCAGCGCTGGATCGAGACAGGCGATTTCTTATGGC. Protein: CASSAGSRQAISYG. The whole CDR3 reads CASSAGSRQAISYGYTF.

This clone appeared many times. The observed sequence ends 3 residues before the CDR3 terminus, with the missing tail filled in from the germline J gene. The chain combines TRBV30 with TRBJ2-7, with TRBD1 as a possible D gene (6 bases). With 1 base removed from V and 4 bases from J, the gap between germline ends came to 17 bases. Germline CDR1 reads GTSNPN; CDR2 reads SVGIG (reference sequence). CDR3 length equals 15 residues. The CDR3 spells CAWSGTTGNPYEQYF. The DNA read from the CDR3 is TGTGCCTGGAGTGGGACGACAGGAAACCCTTACGAG.

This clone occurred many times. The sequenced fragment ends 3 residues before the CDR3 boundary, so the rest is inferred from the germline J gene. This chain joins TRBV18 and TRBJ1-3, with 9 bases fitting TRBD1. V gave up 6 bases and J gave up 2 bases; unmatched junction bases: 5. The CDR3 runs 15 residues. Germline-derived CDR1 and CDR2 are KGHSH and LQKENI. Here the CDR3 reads CASSGQGSPGNTIYF. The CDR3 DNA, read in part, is TGTGCCAGCTCCGGACAGGGGAGCCCTGGAAACACC.

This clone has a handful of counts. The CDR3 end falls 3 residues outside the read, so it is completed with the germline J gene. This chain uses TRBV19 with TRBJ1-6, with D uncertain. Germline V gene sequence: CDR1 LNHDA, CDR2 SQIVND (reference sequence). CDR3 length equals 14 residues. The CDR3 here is CASSMRGSYQPLHF. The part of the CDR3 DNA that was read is TGTGCCAGTAGTATGCGAGGTAGCTATCAGCCC.

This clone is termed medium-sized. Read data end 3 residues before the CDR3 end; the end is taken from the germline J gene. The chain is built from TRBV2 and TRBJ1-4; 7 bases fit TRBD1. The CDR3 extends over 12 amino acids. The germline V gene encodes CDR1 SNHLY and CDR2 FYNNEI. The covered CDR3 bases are TGTGCCAGCAGGACCTACAGGGGAGGA. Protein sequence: CASRTYRGG. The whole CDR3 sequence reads CASRTYRGGLFF.

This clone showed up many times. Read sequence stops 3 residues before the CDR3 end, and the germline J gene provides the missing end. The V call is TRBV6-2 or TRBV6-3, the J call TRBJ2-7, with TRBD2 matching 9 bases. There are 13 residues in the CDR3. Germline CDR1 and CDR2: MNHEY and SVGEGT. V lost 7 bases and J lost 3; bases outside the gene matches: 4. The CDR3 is CASKREVGYEQYF. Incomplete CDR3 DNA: TGTGCCAGCAAGCGGGAGGTTGGCTACGAG.